This T cell receptor beta chain was identified during a study of cytomegalovirus exposure and HLA in healthy donors. Study-wide context: Among 150 million to 200 million T cells, an earlier analysis found about 100 million unique TCR beta sequences. Of all 400 or so donors who were genotyped, roughly 85% belonged to the Caucasian-associated ancestry cluster.

Germline loops: CDR1 SNHLY, CDR2 FYNNEI. The CDR3 sequence is 12 residues long. The V gene end was trimmed by 6 bases and the J gene end by 6 bases; junction bases not matched to a gene: 5. Findings of the study overall: Earlier analysis looked at TCR beta V segments, and most were productive about 87% or about 30% of the time. Among TCR beta chains, those listed as cytomegalovirus-associated numbered some 160.

Points on this clone: Antigen specificity is unknown.

PCR amplification relied on 60 Vbeta primers (plus 13 Jbeta primers). This table comes from immunoSEQ multiplex PCR, and its TCRdb copy is limited to in-frame clones, with some not included. The table includes around 67,000 clones, more than 75% detected once. The chain employs TRBV2 and TRBJ2-7; 7 bases align to TRBD1. The sequencing input was PBMCs. The TCR was taken from a young man in good health and CMV-seropositive. CDR3 region: CASRGDSTEQYF. The DNA for the CDR3 is TGTGCCAGCAGGGGGGACAGTACCGAGCAGTACTTC.